This passage covers 20 T cell receptor beta chains from one sample sequenced in a study of shared clonotypes between healthy human individuals (dated by TCRdb to the early 2020s). For the CD8 naive samples, CD45RO-negative cells were positively selected for CCR7, yielding a CD45RA+CCR7+ population from which TemRA cells were excluded. To prepare the library, the immunoSEQ multiplex PCR assay was applied. Here the immuneACCESS table is served through TCRdb, limited to in-frame sequences with V and J called. Missing clones are a known gap in these copies; in checked studies unresolved V genes cover under half, and the rest lacks a known reason. For this sample the table gives some 2.1 million clones, of which around 93% were detected only once. The top ten constitute around 1.7% of the sample. What was sequenced was naive CD8+ T cells from PBMCs. The cell subset or site label for this specimen denotes: CD45RA+CCR7+. These receptors were obtained from a man aged 18 to 30 in good health. Some clones in this sample may be carry-over from other donors' samples.

The gene calls are TRBV5-1 and TRBJ2-7, with 7 bases that match TRBD2. Trimming removed 0 bases from V and 7 bases from J; junction bases left unmatched: 10. Per germline, CDR1 SGHRS and CDR2 YFSETQ. The CDR3 loop spans 15 amino acids. The CDR3 is CASSLDMAGVSEQYF. CDR3 bases: TGCGCCAGCAGCTTGGACATGGCGGGAGTGAGTGAGCAGTACTTC.

The V gene is TRBV28, the J gene TRBJ1-1; no clear D gene. Germline V gene lookup returns CDR1 MDHEN and CDR2 SYDVKM. The V end lost 3 bases, the J end lost 1 base, and 15 bases lay between the germline ends. The CDR3 extends over 16 amino acids. The CDR3 nucleotides are TGTGCCAGCAGTTTCTTCGCGAGTGGAGCGAACACTGAAGCTTTCTTT. Translated: CASSFFASGANTEAFF. Full variable domain (missing parts from reference TRBV28 and TRBJ1-1): DVKVTQSSRYLVKRTGEKVFLECVQDMDHENMFWYRQDPGLGLRLIYFSYDVKMKEKGDIPEGYSVSREKKERFSLILESASTNQTSMYLCASSFFASGANTEAFFGQGTRLTVV.

This chain uses TRBV5-6 with TRBJ2-3; D gene ambiguous. The CDR3 has 14 residues. The V end lost 0 bases, the J end lost 2 bases, and 7 bases lay between the germline ends. CDR1 is SGHDT, CDR2 YYEEEE, per germline. The DNA of the CDR3 is TGTGCCAGCAGCTTGGAGTCCCCCACAGATACGCAGTATTTT. Residues: CASSLESPTDTQYF. The full variable domain, in which reference TRBV5-6 and TRBJ2-3 provide the parts outside the CDR3, is DAGVTQSPTHLIKTRGQQVTLRCSPKSGHDTVSWYQQALGQGPQFIFQYYEEEERQRGNFPDRFSGHQFPNYSSELNVNALLLGDSALYLCASSLESPTDTQYFGPGTRLTVL.

The V and J genes are TRBV9 and TRBJ1-2; D might be TRBD1 (5 bases). V dropped 3 bases and J dropped 6 bases, with 18 bases sitting between them. The CDR3 length is 15 residues. The germline V gene encodes CDR1 SGDLS and CDR2 YYNGEE. CDR3: CASSAWAGGSDGYTF. The CDR3 DNA reads TGTGCCAGCAGCGCCTGGGCGGGGGGATCGGATGGCTACACCTTC.

This rearrangement joins TRBV28 to TRBJ2-7; either TRBD1 or TRBD2 may fit D (5 bases each). Germline V gene data show CDR1 as MDHEN and CDR2 as SYDVKM. The V end lost 3 bases, the J end lost 0 bases, and 12 bases lay between the germline ends. CDR3 length equals 15 residues. The CDR3 spells CASSFEGLPSYEQYF. In DNA form, the CDR3 reads TGTGCCAGCAGTTTCGAGGGGCTCCCCTCCTACGAGCAGTACTTC.

This clone has a handful of counts. The sample holds other DNA sequences that translate to the same CDR3. This chain links TRBV9 with TRBJ2-3; the D call may be TRBD1 or TRBD2 (5 bases each). The length of the CDR3 is 13 residues. Germline V gives CDR1 SGDLS, CDR2 YYNGEE. Trimming took 0 bases from V and 4 from J, leaving 6 bases between them. The CDR3 here is CASSVGGADTQYF. CDR3 in DNA: TGTGCCAGCAGCGTAGGAGGGGCAGATACGCAGTATTTT.

The chain joins TRBV27 to TRBJ2-2; D gene uncertain. The germline gives CDR1 MNHEY, CDR2 SMNVEV (reference sequence). With 10 bases removed from V and 6 bases from J, the gap between germline ends came to 15 bases. The length of the CDR3 is 13 residues. CDR3 sequence (DNA): TGTGCCACCAAATCCTACCCCGCCGGGGAGCTGTTTTTT. It specifies CATKSYPAGELFF.

J is TRBJ2-7 and V is TRBV20-1; D is unclear. This CDR3 contains 10 residues. V was shortened by 6 bases and J by 7 bases, with 10 bases between the two germline ends. CDR1 DFQATT and CDR2 SNEGSKA come from the germline V gene (reference sequence). CDR3 sequence: CSANPGEQYF. DNA of the CDR3: TGCAGTGCAAACCCTGGGGAGCAGTACTTC.

The chain has TRBV27 and TRBJ2-7, with TRBD2 matching 9 bases. Trimming cost V 5 bases and J 4 bases; bases outside gene matches: 6. The CDR3 consists of 14 residues. Germline V gene data show CDR1 as MNHEY and CDR2 as SMNVEV (reference sequence). CDR3 sequence (DNA): TGTGCCAGCAGTCCCAGCGGGAGGTGGTACGAGCAGTACTTC. Its translation is CASSPSGRWYEQYF.

Remarks on this clone: Germline and junction disagree at one end, which may indicate a read error. The gene calls are TRBV7-9 and TRBJ1-2; D gene unclear. Germline values: CDR1 SEHNR, CDR2 FQNEAQ (reference sequence). This CDR3 is built from 10 residues. In DNA, the CDR3 is TGTGCCAGCAGCCCCCATGTGGACGGCTTC. It encodes CASSPHVDGF.

The chain combines TRBV10-2 with TRBJ1-3; D is unresolved. The CDR3 length is 14 residues. The V gene's germline CDR1 is WSHSY and CDR2 SAAADI. The V end lost 3 bases, the J end lost 5 bases, and 11 bases lay between the germline ends. The CDR3 loop is CASSDRPRRNTIYF. For the CDR3, the DNA is TGCGCCAGCAGTGACCGGCCTCGTAGAAACACCATATATTTT.

As regards this clone: Other DNA sequences of this sample code for an identical CDR3. The V and J genes are TRBV5-1 and TRBJ1-1, with a possible D match to TRBD1 (5 bases). The CDR3 has 14 amino acids. The germline V gene encodes CDR1 SGHRS and CDR2 YFSETQ. V gave up 0 bases and J gave up 0 bases, with 6 bases separating them. CDR3 DNA: TGCGCCAGCAGCTTGGGGGGGTTGAACACTGAAGCTTTCTTT. As protein: CASSLGGLNTEAFF.

The chain combines TRBV27 with TRBJ2-5; D possibly corresponds to TRBD1 (6 bases). V dropped 6 bases and J dropped 2 bases, with 10 bases sitting between them. The CDR3 contains 13 residues. CDR1 and CDR2 from the germline V gene are MNHEY and SMNVEV (reference sequence). CDR3 DNA: TGTGCCAGCAGCGGACAGAGACAAGAGACCCAGTACTTC. Translated: CASSGQRQETQYF.

The chain combines TRBV7-2 with TRBJ1-5; TRBD1 matches 7 bases. This CDR3 region has 16 residues. Trimming cost V 4 bases and J 4 bases; bases outside gene matches: 10. From germline, CDR1 is SGHTA and CDR2 FQGNSA. The CDR3 is CASSWARGGPNQPQHF. The CDR3 DNA is TGTGCCAGCAGCTGGGCCAGGGGGGGCCCTAATCAGCCCCAGCATTTT. Filled out from reference TRBV7-2 and TRBJ1-5, the complete variable domain reads GAGVSQSPSNKVTEKGKDVELRCDPISGHTALYWYRQSLGQGLEFLIYFQGNSAPDKSGLPSDRFSAERTGGSVSTLTIQRTQQEDSAVYLCASSWARGGPNQPQHFGDGTRLSIL.

In DNA form, the CDR3 reads TGCGCCAGCAGCCCGGGGTTAGGGTTTTACGAGCAGTACTTC. This gives the protein CASSPGLGFYEQYF. The rearrangement links TRBV4-1 to TRBJ2-7, with D perhaps matching TRBD2 (5 bases). The V gene lost 4 bases and the J gene lost 4 bases, with 14 bases spanning the gap. The CDR3 has 14 amino acids. CDR1 and CDR2 from the germline V gene are MGHRA and YSYEKL.

This clone was seen once. The chain uses TRBV15 and TRBJ2-1; 13 nucleotides line up with TRBD2. From germline, CDR1 is LNHNV and CDR2 YYDKDF (reference sequence). The CDR3 contains 19 residues. J lost 5 bases, V lost 0 bases, and 10 bases had no gene match. CDR3 amino acids: CATSRDPTSGRAGDNEQFF. The CDR3 nucleotides read TGTGCCACCAGCAGAGATCCTACTAGCGGGAGGGCCGGGGACAATGAGCAGTTCTTC.

The chain recombines TRBV9 with TRBJ1-4, with D hard to call. V lost 4 bases and J lost 5, with 15 bases in between. The CDR3 sequence is 15 residues long. Germline V lookup: CDR1 SGDLS, CDR2 YYNGEE. CDR3 DNA sequence: TGTGCCAGCAGCCCCCGACCGATTAAAAATGAAAAACTGTTTTTT. Protein sequence: CASSPRPIKNEKLFF.

V and J are TRBV5-5 and TRBJ2-7, with 8 bases aligning to TRBD1. Germline V gene data show CDR1 as SGHKS and CDR2 as YYEKEE (reference sequence). V dropped 7 bases and J dropped 0; count of bases not matched to a gene: 6. This CDR3 spans 14 amino acids. CDR3 in amino acids: CASGGTGTSYEQYF. The CDR3 DNA sequence: TGTGCCAGCGGCGGGACAGGTACCTCCTACGAGCAGTACTTC.

J is TRBJ1-2 and V is TRBV6-1, with D unresolved. The V gene's germline CDR1 is MNHNS and CDR2 SASEGT. V lost 8 bases to trimming and J lost 4 bases, with 14 bases between them. The CDR3 runs 13 residues. This CDR3 is CASVQTASYGYTF. The CDR3 DNA reads as TGTGCCAGCGTCCAGACGGCATCCTATGGCTACACCTTC.

The chain joins TRBV7-9 to TRBJ2-1; D gene ambiguous. Trimming left V 4 bases short and J 6 bases short, with 10 bases between. Germline V CDR1 and CDR2: SEHNR, FQNEAQ (reference sequence). CDR3 size: 13 residues. CDR3 DNA sequence: TGTGCCAGCAGCTGGGCACCACCCAATGAGCAGTTCTTC. Encoded protein: CASSWAPPNEQFF.